This entry describes one T cell receptor (beta chain). Its antigen is not known. TCRdb's table, derived via immunoSEQ multiplex PCR, lists solely in-frame clones and lacks some. The table includes roughly 29,000 clones, approximately 54% detected once. The sample is drawn from a study of cytotoxic CD8 clonotypes in ibrutinib-treated CLL. Study as a whole: Once patients had received a median around 12 months of treatment, range 6 to 36, response samples were obtained. Whole-study findings and limits: Under treatment, the uncommon public clonotypes either contracted or remained stable. Baseline levels were approached again at progression, after clonality had risen at ibrutinib response.

With 2 bases removed from V and 0 bases from J, the gap between germline ends came to 20 bases. This CDR3 contains 19 residues. CDR1 MNHEY and CDR2 SMNVEV come from the germline V gene (reference sequence). The source was PBMCs, collected before ibrutinib treatment. The TCR was taken from a human donor with chronic lymphocytic leukemia. The chain employs TRBV27 and TRBJ1-3; weak D call: TRBD1 (6 bases). In nucleotides, the CDR3 is TGTGCCAGCAGTTTACGGGGGGACACCCCAATATTCTCTGGAAACACCATATATTTT. Its protein is CASSLRGDTPIFSGNTIYF.